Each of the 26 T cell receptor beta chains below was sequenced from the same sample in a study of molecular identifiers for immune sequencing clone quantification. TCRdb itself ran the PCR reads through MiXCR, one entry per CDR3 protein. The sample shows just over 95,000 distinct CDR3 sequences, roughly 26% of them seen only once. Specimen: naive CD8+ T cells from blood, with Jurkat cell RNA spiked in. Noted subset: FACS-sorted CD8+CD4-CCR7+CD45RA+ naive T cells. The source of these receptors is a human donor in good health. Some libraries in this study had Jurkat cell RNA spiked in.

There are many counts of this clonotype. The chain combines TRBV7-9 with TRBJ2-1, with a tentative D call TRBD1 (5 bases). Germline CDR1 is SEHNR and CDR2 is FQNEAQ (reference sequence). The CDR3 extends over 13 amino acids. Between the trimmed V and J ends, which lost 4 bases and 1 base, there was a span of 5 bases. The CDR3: CASSSGSYNEQFF. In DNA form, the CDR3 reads TGTGCCAGCAGCTCAGGGTCCTACAATGAGCAGTTCTTC.

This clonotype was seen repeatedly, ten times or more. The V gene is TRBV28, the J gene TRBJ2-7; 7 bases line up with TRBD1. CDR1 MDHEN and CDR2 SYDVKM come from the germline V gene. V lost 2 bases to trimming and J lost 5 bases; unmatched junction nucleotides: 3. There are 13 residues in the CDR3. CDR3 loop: CASSLRQGDEQYF. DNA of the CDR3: TGTGCCAGCAGTTTAAGACAGGGCGACGAGCAGTACTTC.

This chain's CDR3 is CASSQSRSTDTQYF. CDR3 DNA: TGCGCCAGCAGCCAATCTCGTAGCACAGATACGCAGTATTTT. This chain joins TRBV4-3 and TRBJ2-3; no clear D gene. Germline loops: CDR1 LGHNA, CDR2 YSLEER. The CDR3 length is 14 residues. Trimming left V 2 bases short and J 0 bases short, with 6 bases between.

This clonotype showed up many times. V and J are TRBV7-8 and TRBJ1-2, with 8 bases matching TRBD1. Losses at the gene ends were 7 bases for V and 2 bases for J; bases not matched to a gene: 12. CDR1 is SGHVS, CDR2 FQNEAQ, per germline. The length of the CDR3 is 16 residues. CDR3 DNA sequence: TGTGCCAGCATACCGGACAGGGCCGCCGTCAACTATGGCTACACCTTC. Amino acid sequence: CASIPDRAAVNYGYTF.

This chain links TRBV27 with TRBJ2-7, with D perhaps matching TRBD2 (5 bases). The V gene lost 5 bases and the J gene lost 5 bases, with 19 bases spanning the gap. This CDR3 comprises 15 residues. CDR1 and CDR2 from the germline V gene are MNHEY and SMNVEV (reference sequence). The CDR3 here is CASSIGSGELDEQYF. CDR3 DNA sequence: TGTGCCAGCAGTATAGGCTCCGGGGAGCTGGACGAGCAGTACTTC.

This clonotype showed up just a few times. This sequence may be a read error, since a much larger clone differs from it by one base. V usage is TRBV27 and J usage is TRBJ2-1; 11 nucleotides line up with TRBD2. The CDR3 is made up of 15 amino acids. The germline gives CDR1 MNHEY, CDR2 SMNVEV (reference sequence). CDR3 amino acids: CAGSPGLAGYNEQFF. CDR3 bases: TGTGCCGGCAGTCCCGGACTAGCGGGCTACAATGAGCAGTTCTTC.

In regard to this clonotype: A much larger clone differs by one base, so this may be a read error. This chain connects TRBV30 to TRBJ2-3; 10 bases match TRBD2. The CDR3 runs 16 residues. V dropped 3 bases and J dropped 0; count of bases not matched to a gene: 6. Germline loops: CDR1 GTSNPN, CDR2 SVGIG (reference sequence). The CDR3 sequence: CAWRQLAGSSTDTQYF. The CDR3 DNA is TGTGCCTGGAGACAACTAGCGGGATCAAGCACAGATACGCAGTATTTT.

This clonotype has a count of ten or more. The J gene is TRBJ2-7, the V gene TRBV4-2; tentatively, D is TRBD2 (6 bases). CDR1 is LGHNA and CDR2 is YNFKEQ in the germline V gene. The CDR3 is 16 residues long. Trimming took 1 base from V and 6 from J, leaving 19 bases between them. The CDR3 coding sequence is TGTGCCAGCAGCCAAGGTATAACGGGACTTTGGGGCGAGCAGTACTTC. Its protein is CASSQGITGLWGEQYF.

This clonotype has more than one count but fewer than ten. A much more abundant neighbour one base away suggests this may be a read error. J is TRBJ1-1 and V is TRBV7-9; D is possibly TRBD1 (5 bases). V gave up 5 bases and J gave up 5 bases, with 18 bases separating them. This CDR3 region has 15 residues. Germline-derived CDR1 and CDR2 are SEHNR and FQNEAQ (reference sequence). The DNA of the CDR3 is TGTGCCAGCAGCACACCAACAGGCCGGGGGACTGAAGCTTTCTTT. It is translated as CASSTPTGRGTEAFF. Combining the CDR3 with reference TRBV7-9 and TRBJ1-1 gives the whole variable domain DTGVSQNPRHKITKRGQNVTFRCDPISEHNRLYWYRQTLGQGPEFLTYFQNEAQLEKSRLLSDRFSAERPKGSFSTLEIQRTEQGDSAMYLCASSTPTGRGTEAFFGQGTRLTVV.

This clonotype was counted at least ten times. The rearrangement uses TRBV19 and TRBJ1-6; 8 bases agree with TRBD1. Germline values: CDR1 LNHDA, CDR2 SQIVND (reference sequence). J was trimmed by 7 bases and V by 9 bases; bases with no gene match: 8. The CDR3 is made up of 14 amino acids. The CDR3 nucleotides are TGTGCCAGCAAAGAGACAGGGGCAAATTCACCCCTCCACTTT. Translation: CASKETGANSPLHF.

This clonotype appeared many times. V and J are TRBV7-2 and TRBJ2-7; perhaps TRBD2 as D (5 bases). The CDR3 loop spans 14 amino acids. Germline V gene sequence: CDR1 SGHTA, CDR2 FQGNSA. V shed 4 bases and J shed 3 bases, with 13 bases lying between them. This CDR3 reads CASSSFFGNYEQYF. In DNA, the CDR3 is TGTGCCAGCAGCTCCTTCTTCGGGAACTACGAGCAGTACTTC.

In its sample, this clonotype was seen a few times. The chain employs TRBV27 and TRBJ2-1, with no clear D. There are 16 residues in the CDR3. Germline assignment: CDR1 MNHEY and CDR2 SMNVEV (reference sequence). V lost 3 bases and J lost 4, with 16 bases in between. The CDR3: CASSLVSPYSYNEQFF. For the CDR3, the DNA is TGTGCCAGCAGTTTGGTCTCCCCATACTCATACAATGAGCAGTTCTTC.

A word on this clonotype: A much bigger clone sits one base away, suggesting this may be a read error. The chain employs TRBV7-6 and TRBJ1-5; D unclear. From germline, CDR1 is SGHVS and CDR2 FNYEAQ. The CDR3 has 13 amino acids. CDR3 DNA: TGTGCCAGCAGCTTGTCAGACAATCAGCACCAGCATTTT. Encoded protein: CASSLSDNQHQHF.

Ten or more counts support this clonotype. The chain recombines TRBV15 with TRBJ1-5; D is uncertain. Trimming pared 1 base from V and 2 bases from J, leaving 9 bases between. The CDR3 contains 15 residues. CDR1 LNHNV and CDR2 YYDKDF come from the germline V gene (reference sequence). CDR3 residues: CATSRGAGGNQPQHF. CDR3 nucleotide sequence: TGTGCCACCAGCAGAGGAGCAGGCGGCAATCAGCCCCAGCATTTT.

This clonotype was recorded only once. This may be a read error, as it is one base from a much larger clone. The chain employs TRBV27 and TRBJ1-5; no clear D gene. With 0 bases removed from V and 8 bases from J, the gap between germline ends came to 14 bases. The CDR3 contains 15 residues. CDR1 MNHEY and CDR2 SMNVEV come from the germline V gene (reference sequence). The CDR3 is CASSLSSVSREPQHF. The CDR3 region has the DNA TGTGCCAGCAGTTTATCCTCCGTAAGTAGGGAGCCCCAGCATTTT.

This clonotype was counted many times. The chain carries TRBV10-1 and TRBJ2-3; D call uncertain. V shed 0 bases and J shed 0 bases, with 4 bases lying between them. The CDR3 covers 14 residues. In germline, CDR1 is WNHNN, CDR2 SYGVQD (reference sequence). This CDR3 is CASSESESTDTQYF. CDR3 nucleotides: TGCGCCAGCAGTGAGTCGGAGAGCACAGATACGCAGTATTTT.

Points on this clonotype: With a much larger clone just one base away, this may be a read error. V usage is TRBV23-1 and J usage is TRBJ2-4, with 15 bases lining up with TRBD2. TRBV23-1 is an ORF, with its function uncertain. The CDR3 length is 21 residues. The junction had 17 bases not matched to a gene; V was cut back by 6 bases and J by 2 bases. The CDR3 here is CASRPKGTSGRRRETKNIQYF. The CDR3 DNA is TGCGCCAGCAGGCCCAAAGGGACTAGCGGGAGGCGGCGGGAAACCAAAAACATTCAGTACTTC.

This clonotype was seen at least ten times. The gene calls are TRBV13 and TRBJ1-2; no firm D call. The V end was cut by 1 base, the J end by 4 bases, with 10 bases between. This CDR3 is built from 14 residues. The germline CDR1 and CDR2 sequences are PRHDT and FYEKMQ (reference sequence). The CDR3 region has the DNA TGTGCCAGCAGCTTAGCCCCTATATCCTATGGCTACACCTTC. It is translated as CASSLAPISYGYTF.

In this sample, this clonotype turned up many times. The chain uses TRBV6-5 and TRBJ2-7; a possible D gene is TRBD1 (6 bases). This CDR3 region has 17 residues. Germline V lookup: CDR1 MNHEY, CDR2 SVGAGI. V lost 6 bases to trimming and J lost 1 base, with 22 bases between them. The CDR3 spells CASRPTMLTGLSYEQYF. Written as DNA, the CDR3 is TGTGCCAGCAGGCCCACCATGTTGACAGGTTTATCCTACGAGCAGTACTTC.

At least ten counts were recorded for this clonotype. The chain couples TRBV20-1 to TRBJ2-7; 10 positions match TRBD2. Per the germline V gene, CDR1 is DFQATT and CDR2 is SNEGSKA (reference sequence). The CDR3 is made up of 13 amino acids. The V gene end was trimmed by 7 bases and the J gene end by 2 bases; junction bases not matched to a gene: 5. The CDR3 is CSVGTSGTYEQYF. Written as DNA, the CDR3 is TGCAGTGTGGGAACTAGCGGGACCTACGAGCAGTACTTC.

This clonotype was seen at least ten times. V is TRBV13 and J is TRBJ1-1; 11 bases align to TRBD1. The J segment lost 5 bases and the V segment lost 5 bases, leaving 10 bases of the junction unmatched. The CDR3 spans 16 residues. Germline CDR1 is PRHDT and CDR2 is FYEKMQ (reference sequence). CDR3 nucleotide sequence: TGTGCCAGCAGCCCACGGACAGGGGGCGGTTTGACTGAAGCTTTCTTT. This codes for CASSPRTGGGLTEAFF.

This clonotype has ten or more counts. CDR3 region: CASSQGLAGGTYEQYF. CDR3 in DNA: TGCGCCAGCAGCCAAGGACTAGCGGGAGGAACCTACGAGCAGTACTTC. The chain joins TRBV4-3 to TRBJ2-7; TRBD2 agrees at 13 bases. The CDR3 contains 16 residues. The V and J ends lost 1 base and 2 bases, in that order; junction bases with no gene match: 2. Germline lookup yields CDR1 LGHNA and CDR2 YSLEER.

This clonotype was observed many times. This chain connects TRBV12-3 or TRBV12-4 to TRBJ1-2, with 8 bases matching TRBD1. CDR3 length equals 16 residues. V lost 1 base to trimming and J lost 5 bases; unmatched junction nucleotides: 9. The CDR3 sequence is CASSLDSGTGEYGYTF. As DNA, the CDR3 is TGTGCCAGCAGTTTAGACTCTGGGACAGGAGAATATGGCTACACCTTC.

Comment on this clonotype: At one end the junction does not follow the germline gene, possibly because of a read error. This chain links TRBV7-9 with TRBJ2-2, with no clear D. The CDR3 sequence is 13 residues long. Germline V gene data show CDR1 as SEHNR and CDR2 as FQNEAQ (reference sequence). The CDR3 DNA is TGCGCCTGCAGCATGGCTACCCCTTTGGAGCTGTTTTTT. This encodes CACSMATPLELFF.

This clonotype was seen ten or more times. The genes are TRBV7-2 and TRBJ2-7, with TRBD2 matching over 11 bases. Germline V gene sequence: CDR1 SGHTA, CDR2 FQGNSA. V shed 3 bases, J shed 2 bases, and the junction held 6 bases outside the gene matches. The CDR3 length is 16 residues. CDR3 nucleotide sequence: TGTGCCAGCAGCTTGGGACTAGCGGACTTAACCTACGAGCAGTACTTC. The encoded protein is CASSLGLADLTYEQYF.

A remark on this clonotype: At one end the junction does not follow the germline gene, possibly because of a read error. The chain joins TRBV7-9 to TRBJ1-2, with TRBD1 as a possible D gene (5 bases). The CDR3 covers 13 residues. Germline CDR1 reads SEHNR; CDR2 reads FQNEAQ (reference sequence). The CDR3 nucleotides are TGTGCCAGCAGCTCCGGGGACGGCTATGACTACACCTTC. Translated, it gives CASSSGDGYDYTF.